This paragraph covers one T cell receptor (beta chain) sequence. These data are taken from a study of blood T cell repertoires in COVID-19. As for the study in general: Acute and convalescent COVID-19 specimens originated in the United States, Italy and Spain. The analysed material was cDNA or gDNA that came from T cells, B-cell-depleted T cells, or PBMCs.

TCRdb keeps only in-frame clones here, not all; method: immunoSEQ multiplex PCR. The data show about 200,000 clones, 60% to 85% seen once. The source of this sequence is an older woman with acute or convalescent COVID-19. The source material was peripheral blood.

The CDR3 DNA reads as TGTGCCAGCAGCCAAGGGACTAGCGGGAGCCGTGAGCAGTTCTTC. Its protein product is CASSQGTSGSREQFF. The chain uses TRBV5-6 and TRBJ2-1; TRBD2 agrees at 14 bases. The germline CDR1 and CDR2 sequences are SGHDT and YYEEEE. This CDR3 region has 15 residues. V gave up 4 bases and J gave up 9 bases; unmatched junction bases: 6. Full variable domain (missing parts from reference TRBV5-6 and TRBJ2-1): DAGVTQSPTHLIKTRGQQVTLRCSPKSGHDTVSWYQQALGQGPQFIFQYYEEEERQRGNFPDRFSGHQFPNYSSELNVNALLLGDSALYLCASSQGTSGSREQFFGPGTRLTVL.